Sequencing of this T cell receptor (beta chain) was carried out in a study of T-cell reconstitution after alpha-beta-depleted transplantation in children. With 5 bases clipped from V and 0 bases from J, the junction kept 7 bases outside the gene matches. CDR1 and CDR2 (germline): KGHSH, LQKENI. The CDR3 is 16 residues long. TCRbeta library preparation incorporated unique molecular identifiers. TCRdb itself ran the PCR reads through MiXCR, one entry per CDR3 protein. Here the sample spans approximately 200,000 distinct CDR3 sequences, around 5.9% being singletons. Many counts were recorded for this clonotype.

This clonotype originated in a girl in the first two years of life with combined immunodeficiency, due to receive a stem cell transplant. The chain employs TRBV18 and TRBJ2-7; 10 bases are a match to TRBD2. This sample comprised PBMCs, obtained before TCRalphabeta/CD19-depleted stem cell transplant. CDR3 residues: CASSELAGTPSYEQYF. DNA of the CDR3: TGTGCCAGCTCAGAACTAGCGGGAACTCCCTCCTACGAGCAGTACTTC.